This record concerns one TCR beta chain sequence. Terminally differentiated effector memory CD45RA+ cells were excluded from the naive CD8 cells, which were CD45RO-negative and positively selected for CCR7. The CDR3 is 16 amino acids. The J segment lost 0 bases and the V segment lost 3 bases, leaving 5 bases of the junction unmatched. Germline loops: CDR1 SGDLS, CDR2 YYNGEE. This sample was taken from a study of shared clonotypes between healthy human individuals. TCRdb's copy holds only in-frame clones and misses some; the assay was immunoSEQ multiplex PCR. The sample lists around 1.9 million clones, 93% seen once, with around 1.7% in the top ten.

The sequence was collected from a man aged 18 to 29 in good health. Some clones in this sample may be carry-over from other donors' samples. The material sequenced was naive CD8+ T cells from PBMCs. The chain is built from TRBV9 and TRBJ2-7; 11 bases map to TRBD2. This CDR3 is CASSAASGRSSYEQYF. DNA for the CDR3: TGTGCCAGCAGCGCAGCTAGCGGGAGGTCCTCCTACGAGCAGTACTTC.